A selection of T cell receptor beta chains follows, all from one sample in a study of beta chain features in type 1 diabetes. Libraries were prepared by immunoSEQ multiplex PCR; TCRdb keeps only in-frame clonotypes and omits some of them. The table records about 200,000 clones, about a tenth of them present only once. The source material was central memory CD4+ T cells from blood. The receptors stem from a man between 18 and 35 years old in good health. The CDR3 runs from the conserved cysteine through the conserved F or W. A D gene is named only where the DNA matches it firmly. Clone size is given for some rows only: seen once, a few or many times, or a class if the clone is expanded.

>TRBD1|TRBV4-2|few|TRBJ2-1
CASSHHGQGEDNEQFF
TGTGCCAGCAGCCATCACGGACAGGGGGAAGACAATGAGCAGTTCTTC
>TRBD2|TRBV7-6|.|TRBJ2-7
CASSAPRASGRSYEQYF
TGTGCCAGCAGCGCCCCACGTGCTAGCGGGCGATCCTACGAGCAGTACTTC
>.|TRBV5-8|.|TRBJ2-1
CASSQGRLANEQFF
TGCGCCAGCAGCCAAGGGCGTCTAGCCAATGAGCAGTTCTTC
>.|TRBV5-4|many|TRBJ2-1
CASSLEPGRREGEQFF
TGTGCCAGCAGCTTGGAGCCGGGACGCCGGGAAGGGGAGCAGTTCTTC
>.|TRBV9|few|TRBJ2-3
CASSPYGGAGTDTQYF
TGTGCCAGCAGCCCCTACGGAGGCGCGGGAACAGATACGCAGTATTTT
>.|TRBV2|.|TRBJ2-2
CASSGIITGELFF
TGTGCCAGCAGTGGGATAATCACCGGGGAGCTGTTTTTT
>.|TRBV27|few|TRBJ2-5
CASSLSKSGGETQYF
TGTGCCAGCAGTTTATCAAAGTCCGGAGGGGAGACCCAGTACTTC
>TRBD1|TRBV5-4|few|TRBJ2-7
CASSLGQEREQYF
TGTGCCAGCAGCTTAGGACAGGAACGGGAGCAGTACTTC
>.|TRBV14|few|TRBJ1-1
CASSFGLSYTEAFF
TGTGCCAGCAGCTTCGGCCTGAGTTACACTGAAGCTTTCTTT
>.|TRBV14|.|TRBJ2-1
CASTMMGLPRGEQFF
TGTGCCAGCACCATGATGGGACTCCCAAGGGGTGAGCAGTTCTTC
>.|TRBV6-5|few|TRBJ2-3
CASIRRESTDTQYF
TGTGCCAGCATCCGCCGGGAGAGCACAGATACGCAGTATTTT
>.|TRBV5-4|few|TRBJ1-2
CASSLGREDGYTF
TGTGCCAGCAGCTTGGGTCGTGAAGATGGCTACACCTTC
>TRBD1|TRBV7-9|.|TRBJ2-6
CASSQTNRGPGANVLTF
TGTGCCAGCAGCCAGACGAACAGGGGACCTGGGGCCAACGTCCTGACTTTC
>.|TRBV30|.|TRBJ2-7
CAWSGDHRDSYEQYF
TGTGCCTGGAGTGGAGATCACAGGGACTCCTACGAGCAGTACTTC
>.|TRBV19|.|TRBJ2-6
CASLEESGANVLTF
TGTGCCAGTTTGGAGGAGTCTGGGGCCAACGTCCTGACTTTC
>.|TRBV15|.|TRBJ1-5
CATSRVPKDQPQHF
TGTGCCACCAGCAGGGTCCCCAAAGATCAGCCCCAGCATTTT
>.|TRBV7-9|many|TRBJ2-3
CASSLAGNTDTQYF
TGTGCCAGCAGCTTAGCGGGGAATACAGATACGCAGTATTTT
>TRBD2|TRBV7-3|.|TRBJ2-3
CASSLDRTSGASDTQYF
TGTGCCAGCAGCTTAGACCGGACTAGCGGGGCCTCGGATACGCAGTATTTT
>.|TRBV30|few|TRBJ2-1
CAWSPPGHPYNEQFF
TGTGCCTGGAGTCCTCCGGGGCATCCGTACAATGAGCAGTTCTTC
>TRBD2|TRBV29-1|medium-sized|TRBJ2-1
CSGALAGVGEQFF
TGCAGCGGGGCGCTAGCGGGAGTAGGTGAGCAGTTCTTC
>.|TRBV5-4|.|TRBJ2-1
CASSQDGASHNEQFF
TGCGCCAGCAGCCAAGACGGGGCTAGCCACAATGAGCAGTTCTTC
>TRBD2|TRBV18|few|TRBJ2-7
CASSLSGTSTYEQYF
TGTGCCAGCTCACTCAGCGGGACTAGCACCTACGAGCAGTACTTC
>.|TRBV6-1|.|TRBJ1-2
CASSEEQLYGYTF
TGTGCCAGCAGTGAGGAACAGCTTTATGGCTACACCTTC
>TRBD2|TRBV7-3|few|TRBJ2-3
CASSLSSGRATDTQYF
TGTGCCAGCAGCTTAAGTAGCGGGAGGGCCACAGATACGCAGTATTTT
>TRBD1|TRBV30|.|TRBJ2-5
CAWTGGLETQYF
TGTGCCTGGACAGGGGGCTTAGAGACCCAGTACTTC
>TRBD1|TRBV29-1|few|TRBJ1-1
CSVEEGTGVTEAFF
TGCAGCGTTGAAGAGGGGACAGGGGTTACTGAAGCTTTCTTT
>.|TRBV5-6|.|TRBJ2-5
CASSFGQQETQYF
TGTGCCAGCAGCTTCGGACAGCAAGAGACCCAGTACTTC
>.|TRBV28|.|TRBJ2-7
CASSSRPLYEQYF
TGTGCCAGCAGCTCGAGACCGCTCTACGAGCAGTACTTC
>.|TRBV9|few|TRBJ2-7
CASSVGWAYEQYF
TGTGCCAGCAGCGTAGGTTGGGCCTACGAGCAGTACTTC
>.|TRBV7-8|few|TRBJ2-2
CASSLGSGHRGTGELFF
TGTGCCAGCAGCTTAGGTTCCGGACACAGAGGGACCGGGGAGCTGTTTTTT
>.|TRBV30|.|TRBJ2-7
CAWSLPPGEQYF
TGTGCCTGGAGTTTGCCTCCTGGCGAGCAGTACTTC
>TRBD2|TRBV9|few|TRBJ2-7
CASSVAPLAGFYEQYF
TGTGCCAGCAGCGTAGCTCCACTAGCGGGATTCTACGAGCAGTACTTC
>TRBD1|TRBV6-6|.|TRBJ2-5
CAISAGQGETQYF
TGTGCCATCAGTGCGGGACAGGGTGAGACCCAGTACTTC